Each of the 14 T cell receptor beta chains below was sequenced from the same sample in a study of cytomegalovirus exposure and HLA in healthy donors. Both 60 Vbeta primers and 13 Jbeta primers went into the PCR. Assay used: immunoSEQ multiplex PCR; TCRdb lists only in-frame clones, some missing. This sample has about 110,000 clones, with 74% found just once. The sample taken for sequencing was PBMCs. The receptors were gathered from a man aged 45-65 years in good health and CMV-seropositive.

CDR3 loop: CASSLTGTYEQYF. Written as DNA, the CDR3 is TGTGCCAGCAGCTTGACAGGGACCTACGAGCAGTACTTC. The chain has TRBV5-4 and TRBJ2-7; possibly TRBD1 for D (6 bases). Trimming removed 1 base from V and 2 bases from J, with 7 bases in between. CDR1 and CDR2 from the germline V gene are SGHNT and YYREEE (reference sequence). This CDR3 contains 13 residues.

This chain links TRBV6-1 with TRBJ1-5; D might be TRBD1 (6 bases). CDR3 length: 16 residues. The germline CDR1 and CDR2 sequences are MNHNS and SASEGT. V lost 4 bases and J lost 7, with 20 bases in between. In nucleotides, the CDR3 is TGTGCCAGCAGTGTTTTCAGGGGTGGTGAGCAACAGCCCCAGCATTTT. Residues: CASSVFRGGEQQPQHF.

This clone has a single count. The CDR3 sequence is CASSWGPGQLGTGELFF. CDR3 coding DNA: TGCGCCAGCAGCTGGGGCCCGGGACAGTTAGGCACCGGGGAGCTGTTTTTT. The V call is TRBV5-1, the J call TRBJ2-2; 7 bases line up with TRBD1. CDR3 length equals 17 residues. Germline CDR1 reads SGHRS; CDR2 reads YFSETQ. Germline trimming cut 3 bases from V and 4 bases from J; bases unmatched to any gene: 12.

Turning to this clone: Different DNA sequences within this sample yield the same CDR3. The chain employs TRBV2 and TRBJ1-2; 8 positions match TRBD1. CDR1 SNHLY and CDR2 FYNNEI come from the germline V gene. This CDR3 region has 15 residues. The V gene end was trimmed by 1 base and the J gene end by 2 bases; junction bases not matched to a gene: 3. The CDR3: CASSEGQGANYGYTF. CDR3 DNA sequence: TGTGCCAGCAGTGAAGGCCAGGGGGCCAACTATGGCTACACCTTC.

The chain couples TRBV5-4 to TRBJ2-7, with TRBD1 as a possible D gene (5 bases). V lost 1 base, J lost 3 bases, and 14 bases lay in between. Germline CDR1 is SGHNT and CDR2 is YYREEE (reference sequence). This CDR3 spans 15 amino acids. The CDR3: CASSLTGFLNYEQYF. CDR3 DNA sequence: TGTGCCAGCAGCTTGACAGGCTTTTTAAACTACGAGCAGTACTTC.

This chain joins TRBV15 and TRBJ1-2; the D gene is possibly TRBD1 (5 bases). V was clipped by 4 bases and J by 8 bases, with 14 bases between them. The germline V gene has CDR1 LNHNV and CDR2 YYDKDF (reference sequence). CDR3 length: 13 amino acids. CDR3: CATSTRRGGGYTF. Written as DNA, the CDR3 is TGTGCCACCAGCACTCGGAGGGGAGGGGGCTACACCTTC. Combining the CDR3 with reference TRBV15 and TRBJ1-2 gives the whole variable domain DAMVIQNPRYQVTQFGKPVTLSCSQTLNHNVMYWYQQKSSQAPKLLFHYYDKDFNNEADTPDNFQSRRPNTSFCFLDIRSPGLGDTAMYLCATSTRRGGGYTFGSGTRLTVV.

This clone was seen only a few times. The sample contains more than one DNA sequence encoding this CDR3. This rearrangement joins TRBV6-1 to TRBJ1-2, with a tentative D call TRBD1 (5 bases). Trimming stripped 2 bases from V and 4 bases from J, with 5 bases between. The CDR3 is 12 residues long. Germline V gene data show CDR1 as MNHNS and CDR2 as SASEGT. The CDR3 spells CASSEQGYGYTF. CDR3 sequence (DNA): TGTGCCAGCAGTGAACAGGGCTATGGCTACACCTTC.

This clone was found a few times. The chain uses TRBV5-1 and TRBJ1-1, with 7 bases matching TRBD1. Trimming cost V 4 bases and J 4 bases; bases outside gene matches: 13. CDR1 is SGHRS, CDR2 YFSETQ, per germline. The CDR3 has 16 residues. The DNA for the CDR3 is TGCGCCAGCAGCCCTGGGTGGGGTCCAGGGGGCACTGAAGCTTTCTTT. It encodes CASSPGWGPGGTEAFF.

This chain uses TRBV30 with TRBJ2-5, with a weak D call TRBD1 (7 bases). Germline CDR1 is GTSNPN and CDR2 is SVGIG (reference sequence). Trimming pared 2 bases from V and 5 bases from J, leaving 12 bases between. The CDR3 is 13 residues long. The CDR3 nucleotides are TGTGCCTGGAGTACTTCAGGGGGGGAGACCCAGTACTTC. Translating it yields CAWSTSGGETQYF.

The rearrangement joins TRBV5-1 to TRBJ2-7; a weak D match, TRBD1 (5 bases). This CDR3 is 15 amino acids long. V gave up 0 bases and J gave up 2 bases, with 12 bases separating them. Germline values: CDR1 SGHRS, CDR2 YFSETQ. The CDR3 sequence: CASSLEGREPYEQYF. The CDR3 DNA reads as TGCGCCAGCAGCTTGGAGGGCAGGGAACCCTACGAGCAGTACTTC.

The chain employs TRBV10-3 and TRBJ2-7; TRBD1 matches at 7 bases. CDR3 length equals 13 residues. Unmatched junction bases numbered 9, after V lost 9 bases and J lost 4 bases. Germline CDR1 ENHRY, CDR2 SYGVKD. The CDR3 region is CAIGQDTTYEQYF. CDR3 bases: TGTGCCATAGGACAGGATACGACTTACGAGCAGTACTTC.

This clone was recorded only once. The chain links TRBV4-1 to TRBJ2-5, with D possibly TRBD2 on 6 matching bases. Trimming removed 1 base from V and 2 bases from J, with 14 bases in between. CDR3 length: 16 residues. Germline loops: CDR1 MGHRA, CDR2 YSYEKL. The CDR3 reads CASSQVTGRDQETQYF. DNA for the CDR3: TGCGCCAGCAGCCAAGTAACGGGGCGGGATCAAGAGACCCAGTACTTC.

This clone was detected only once. The V and J genes are TRBV6-1 and TRBJ2-7, with a weak D call TRBD1 (6 bases). The V end lost 5 bases, the J end lost 3 bases, and 14 bases lay between the germline ends. CDR3 size: 14 residues. Looked up from germline, CDR1 is MNHNS and CDR2 is SASEGT. CDR3 nucleotide sequence: TGTGCCAGCAGTCCTAGACAGGTGGTCTACGAGCAGTACTTC. As protein: CASSPRQVVYEQYF.

This clone was seen a handful of times. The chain joins TRBV6-6 to TRBJ1-1; D not certain. Germline lookup yields CDR1 MNHNY and CDR2 SVGAGI (reference sequence). The CDR3 is 14 residues long. Trimming shortened V by 10 bases and J by 0 bases, and 15 bases separated the two germline ends. The CDR3: CATKKWELNTEAFF. CDR3 bases: TGTGCCACTAAGAAGTGGGAGCTGAACACTGAAGCTTTCTTT.